The rows below give T cell receptor beta chains drawn from one sample of a study of T cell responses to AZD1222 COVID-19 vaccine. Here immunoSEQ multiplex PCR was the method, and the copy in TCRdb shows in-frame clones only, minus some. Of roughly 150,000 clones listed, about 90% are singletons. The starting material was peripheral blood, obtained 28 days after the second AZD1222 dose. These receptors came from an adult who received the AZD1222 COVID-19 vaccine. The CDR3 runs from the conserved cysteine through the conserved F or W. D genes are given only for firm matches. Size is omitted from some rows. Given values are once, few, many or a class for expanded clones.

TRBJ1-1 TRBV14 few . 15 CASSQGRGSQTEAFF TGTGCCAGCAGCCAAGGGCGGGGCAGTCAAACTGAAGCTTTCTTT
TRBJ1-6 TRBV6-5 . TRBD1 14 CASTKDRNNSPLHF TGTGCCAGCACCAAGGACAGGAATAATTCACCCCTCCACTTT
TRBJ1-2 TRBV28 . . 14 CASSLQELLGGYTF TGTGCCAGCAGTTTGCAGGAACTTTTGGGGGGCTACACCTTC
TRBJ2-1 TRBV15 . . 13 CATSRGTYNEQFF TGTGCCACCAGCAGGGGGACCTACAATGAGCAGTTCTTC
TRBJ2-1 TRBV7-2 . . 15 CASSLGRAEYNEQFF TGTGCCAGCAGCTTAGGGAGGGCCGAATACAATGAGCAGTTCTTC
TRBJ2-7 TRBV3-1/TRBV3-2 . . 14 CASSQEGPMSAQYF TGTGCCAGCAGCCAAGAGGGGCCCATGAGCGCTCAGTACTTC
TRBJ1-3 TRBV28 . . 14 CASSSLTYGNTIYF TGTGCCAGCAGTTCCCTGACCTATGGAAACACCATATATTTT
TRBJ1-2 TRBV9 . TRBD1 14 CASSVKEGAYGYTF TGTGCCAGCAGCGTAAAGGAGGGGGCCTATGGCTACACCTTC
TRBJ2-1 TRBV7-3 . TRBD2 18 CASSLIPMASGRGNEQFF TGTGCCAGCAGCTTAATCCCGATGGCTAGCGGGAGAGGCAATGAGCAGTTCTTC
TRBJ2-7 TRBV27 . . 15 CASSLKAESSYEQYF TGTGCCAGCAGTTTAAAGGCGGAAAGCTCCTACGAGCAGTACTTC
TRBJ1-1 TRBV28 . . 15 CASRPGKGRNTEAFF TGTGCCAGCAGACCGGGGAAGGGGCGGAACACTGAAGCTTTCTTT
TRBJ1-5 TRBV10-3 . . 14 CAISESTETERQHF TGTGCCATCAGTGAGTCGACTGAGACGGAGCGCCAGCATTTT
TRBJ1-6 TRBV18 . . 12 CASSTYNSPLHF TGTGCCAGCTCGACCTATAATTCACCCCTCCACTTT
TRBJ2-1 TRBV12-3/TRBV12-4 . . 13 CASSSLLLGEQFF TGTGCCAGCAGCTCTCTACTCCTTGGGGAGCAGTTCTTC
TRBJ2-2 TRBV7-3 . . 13 CASSLGRGGELFF TGTGCCAGCAGCTTAGGGAGAGGCGGGGAGCTGTTTTTT
TRBJ2-7 TRBV28 . TRBD2 17 CASSWGTSGSTSYEQYF TGTGCCAGCAGTTGGGGGACTAGCGGGAGTACCTCCTACGAGCAGTACTTC
TRBJ2-1 TRBV9 once . 15 CASSGLGLSYNEQFF TGTGCCAGCAGCGGACTAGGACTATCCTACAATGAGCAGTTCTTC
TRBJ1-1 TRBV5-1 . . 16 CASRPPGLVGGTEAFF TGCGCCAGCAGGCCCCCTGGGCTGGTCGGTGGAACTGAAGCTTTCTTT
TRBJ2-1 TRBV9 . TRBD2 15 CASGRLADSYNEQFF TGTGCCAGCGGTCGGCTAGCGGACTCCTACAATGAGCAGTTCTTC
TRBJ2-3 TRBV7-3 . . 16 CASSLRVGLGQAEQYF TGTGCCAGCAGCTTAAGGGTGGGGCTTGGGCAAGCGGAGCAGTATTTT
TRBJ1-5 TRBV6-5 few . 11 CASRGNQPQHF TGTGCCAGCAGGGGCAATCAGCCCCAGCATTTT
TRBJ2-2 TRBV7-6 . . 15 CASSFRTVNTGELFF TGTGCCAGCAGCTTTAGGACTGTTAACACCGGGGAGCTGTTTTTT
TRBJ2-1 TRBV3-1/TRBV3-2 . . 14 CASSPRARENEQFF TGTGCCAGCAGCCCCCGGGCTCGAGAAAATGAGCAGTTCTTC
TRBJ1-2 TRBV7-2 . . 13 CASRGEGIDGYTF TGTGCCAGCAGGGGGGAGGGTATAGATGGCTACACCTTC